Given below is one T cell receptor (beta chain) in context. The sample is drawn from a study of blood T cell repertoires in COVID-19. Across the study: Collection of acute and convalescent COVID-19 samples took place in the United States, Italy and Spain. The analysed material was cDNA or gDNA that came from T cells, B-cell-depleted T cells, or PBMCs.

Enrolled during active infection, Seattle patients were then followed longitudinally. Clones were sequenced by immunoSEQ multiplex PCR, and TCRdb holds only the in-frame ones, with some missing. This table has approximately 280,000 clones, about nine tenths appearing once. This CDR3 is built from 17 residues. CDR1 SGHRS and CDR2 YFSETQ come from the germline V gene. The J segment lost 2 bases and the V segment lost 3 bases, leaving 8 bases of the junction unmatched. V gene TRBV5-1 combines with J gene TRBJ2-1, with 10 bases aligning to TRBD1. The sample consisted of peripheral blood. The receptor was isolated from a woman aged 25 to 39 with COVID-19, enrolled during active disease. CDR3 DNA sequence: TGCGCCAGCAGCTCGGGTATGGGACAGGGGACCTACAATGAGCAGTTCTTC. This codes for CASSSGMGQGTYNEQFF.